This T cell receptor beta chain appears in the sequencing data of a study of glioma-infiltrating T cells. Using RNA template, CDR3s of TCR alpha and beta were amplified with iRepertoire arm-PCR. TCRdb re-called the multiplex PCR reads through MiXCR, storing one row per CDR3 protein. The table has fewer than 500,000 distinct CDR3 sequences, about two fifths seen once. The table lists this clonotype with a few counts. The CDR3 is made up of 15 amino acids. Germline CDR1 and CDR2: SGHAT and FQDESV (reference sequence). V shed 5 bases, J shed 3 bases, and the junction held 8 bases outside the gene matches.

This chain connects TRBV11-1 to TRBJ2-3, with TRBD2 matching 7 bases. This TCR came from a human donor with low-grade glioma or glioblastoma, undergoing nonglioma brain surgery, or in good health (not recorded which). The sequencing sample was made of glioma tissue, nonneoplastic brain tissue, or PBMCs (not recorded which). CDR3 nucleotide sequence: TGTGCCAGCAGCCCCTGGACTAGGCCAACAGATACGCAGTATTTT. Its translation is CASSPWTRPTDTQYF.